This T cell receptor (beta chain) was obtained from a study of T cell repertoires in cytomegalovirus infection. As for the study in general: CMV epitopes used comprised recently identified HLA-C-restricted ones and well-studied HLA-B-restricted ones. Public TCR beta signatures provided an indication of both CMV infection and a matching HLA type. Study outcomes and limitations: HLA-C-restricted, CMV-specific TCR beta clonotypes were dominant ex vivo. Of the TCR beta families, the public ones yielded a cumulative frequency that identified carriers of CMV plus the relevant HLA.

In TCRdb, the reads were re-called with MiXCR into one record per CDR3 protein. The sample includes about 830,000 distinct CDR3 sequences, 32% seen only once; the top ten take under 15%. As to this clonotype: The antigen is undetermined.

This CDR3 is built from 16 residues. The germline gives CDR1 DFQATT, CDR2 SNEGSKA (reference sequence). V lost 0 bases to trimming and J lost 9 bases; unmatched junction nucleotides: 13. The receptor comes from a human donor in good health (CMV status not recorded). Some clones in this sample may be carry-over from other donors' samples. The chain employs TRBV20-1 and TRBJ2-1, with TRBD2 identical over 8 bases. The material was cultured CD8+ T cells from PBMCs, obtained from culture after CMV antigen stimulation. The CDR3 coding sequence is TGCAGTGCTAGAGATTGGGGTAGCGGGGCAGTTTTTGAGCAGTTCTTC. This translates into CSARDWGSGAVFEQFF.